Below are 16 T cell receptor beta chains sequenced from a single sample in a study of regulatory T cells in long-lasting Graves disease. Time point described: persistent/refractory GD, antithyroid drugs over 5 years with positive TRAb. With RNA extracted from PBMCs as input, the TCR library was made. HTBI primers from iRepertoire and Arm-PCR of CDR3 regions yielded the TCR beta libraries. TCRdb re-derived calls from the multiplex PCR reads in MiXCR, one entry per CDR3 protein. The table has under 450,000 distinct CDR3 sequences, 23% seen once; the top ten hold around 24%. The sample was peripheral blood mononuclear cells (PBMCs), taken when the disease was refractory, from a patient treated with antithyroid drugs. Receptor source: a female donor with Graves disease.

The V call is TRBV5-1, the J call TRBJ1-3; D might be TRBD1 (6 bases). Per the germline V gene, CDR1 is SGHRS and CDR2 is YFSETQ. V lost 7 bases to trimming and J lost 0 bases, with 20 bases between them. CDR3 length: 17 residues. The DNA of the CDR3 is TGCGCCAGCGCTGTAACCGAAACAGGGATCTCTGGAAACACCATATATTTT. Amino acid sequence: CASAVTETGISGNTIYF.

The chain uses TRBV7-3 and TRBJ1-6; tentatively, D is TRBD1 (5 bases). V was shortened by 2 bases and J by 8 bases, with 16 bases between the two germline ends. Germline V gene sequence: CDR1 SGHTA, CDR2 FQGTGA. This CDR3 region has 16 residues. The CDR3 protein is CASSLVYRTRDSPLHF. The CDR3 nucleotides are TGTGCCAGCAGCTTAGTTTATCGGACAAGAGATTCACCCCTCCACTTT.

This chain links TRBV5-5 with TRBJ1-5, with no clear D. V was shortened by 4 bases and J by 5 bases, with 7 bases between the two germline ends. This CDR3 spans 12 amino acids. Per germline, CDR1 SGHKS and CDR2 YYEKEE (reference sequence). The CDR3 protein is CASSPDDQPQHF. CDR3 bases: TGTGCCAGCAGCCCAGATGATCAGCCCCAGCATTTT.

This clonotype was found a few times. The chain couples TRBV20-1 to TRBJ2-2; the match to TRBD2 covers 12 bases. From germline, CDR1 is DFQATT and CDR2 SNEGSKA (reference sequence). The ends lost 3 bases at V and 1 base at J; junction bases unmatched: 3. The CDR3 extends over 16 amino acids. The CDR3 region is CSASGTSGLNTGELFF. For the CDR3, the DNA is TGCAGTGCTAGTGGGACTAGCGGGCTGAACACCGGGGAGCTGTTTTTT.

Ten or more counts support this clonotype. This chain uses TRBV30 with TRBJ1-1, with unresolved D. Germline CDR1 reads GTSNPN; CDR2 reads SVGIG (reference sequence). Trimming removed 4 bases from V and 5 bases from J, with 14 bases in between. The CDR3 totals 13 residues. DNA of the CDR3: TGTGCCTGGATATTGGGCGGAGGTACTGAAGCTTTCTTT. This translates into CAWILGGGTEAFF.

The chain employs TRBV6-2 or TRBV6-3 and TRBJ2-2; 11 positions match TRBD1. Germline values: CDR1 MNHEY, CDR2 SVGEGT. CDR3 length equals 14 residues. The J segment lost 7 bases and the V segment lost 7 bases, leaving 5 bases of the junction unmatched. CDR3 sequence: CASIRTGGIGELFF. DNA of the CDR3: TGTGCCAGCATCAGGACAGGGGGCATCGGGGAGCTGTTTTTT.

This clonotype was detected only a few times. The V gene is TRBV20-1, the J gene TRBJ2-3, with 11 bases lining up with TRBD2. Germline V lookup: CDR1 DFQATT, CDR2 SNEGSKA (reference sequence). V gave up 3 bases and J gave up 5 bases; unmatched junction bases: 7. CDR3 length: 15 residues. The CDR3 nucleotides are TGCAGTGCTAGCTTGCCTAGCGGGAGGCGAGATACGCAGTATTTT. It yields the protein CSASLPSGRRDTQYF.

This clonotype came up many times. The V call is TRBV28, the J call TRBJ2-6; the D is unclear. The CDR3 spans 13 residues. Germline lookup yields CDR1 MDHEN and CDR2 SYDVKM. With 7 bases removed from V and 0 bases from J, the gap between germline ends came to 4 bases. As DNA, the CDR3 is TGTGCCAGCACCCTCTCTGGGGCCAACGTCCTGACTTTC. It specifies CASTLSGANVLTF.

The chain is built from TRBV20-1 and TRBJ2-7, with 14 bases aligning to TRBD2. V shed 3 bases and J 5 bases; nucleotides not matched to a gene: 3. Germline V gene data show CDR1 as DFQATT and CDR2 as SNEGSKA (reference sequence). The CDR3 spans 14 residues. This CDR3 is CSARTSGRADEQYF. CDR3 bases: TGCAGTGCTAGGACTAGCGGGAGGGCCGACGAGCAGTACTTC.

The chain carries TRBV9 and TRBJ1-6; no definite D call. The germline CDR1 and CDR2 sequences are SGDLS and YYNGEE. The CDR3 loop spans 15 amino acids. Trimming took 4 bases from V and 10 from J, leaving 18 bases between them. CDR3 DNA: TGTGCCAGCAGCCCAACGGGAAAGTCCAGGTCACCCCTCCACTTT. It translates to CASSPTGKSRSPLHF.

The chain recombines TRBV5-1 with TRBJ2-7; 7 bases agree with TRBD2. The ends lost 4 bases at V and 2 bases at J; junction bases unmatched: 12. CDR1 and CDR2 (germline): SGHRS, YFSETQ. CDR3 length: 16 residues. The CDR3 loop reads CASSEGSLGGTYEQYF. In DNA form, the CDR3 reads TGCGCCAGCAGCGAGGGAAGTCTGGGGGGGACCTACGAGCAGTACTTC. Based on the CDR3 plus reference TRBV5-1 and TRBJ2-7, the full variable domain is KAGVTQTPRYLIKTRGQQVTLSCSPISGHRSVSWYQQTPGQGLQFLFEYFSETQRNKGNFPGRFSGRQFSNSRSEMNVSTLELGDSALYLCASSEGSLGGTYEQYFGPGTRLTVT.

The chain recombines TRBV7-9 with TRBJ2-7; 7 positions agree with TRBD2. With V trimmed by 5 bases and J by 7 bases, 17 bases remained unmatched. The CDR3 has 16 residues. CDR1 and CDR2 (germline): SEHNR, FQNEAQ (reference sequence). The chain's CDR3 is CASSPPRAGAPREQYF. The CDR3 DNA sequence: TGTGCCAGCAGCCCTCCTCGGGCGGGAGCGCCGAGGGAGCAGTACTTC.

The chain employs TRBV3-1 and TRBJ1-1, with D perhaps matching TRBD1 (5 bases). The germline gives CDR1 LGHDT, CDR2 YNNKEL (reference sequence). Trimming shortened V by 4 bases and J by 0 bases, and 12 bases separated the two germline ends. The CDR3 loop spans 15 amino acids. The CDR3 bases are TGTGCCAGCAGCCCGAACAGGCCTTTGAACACTGAAGCTTTCTTT. It translates to CASSPNRPLNTEAFF.

This clonotype was seen ten or more times. Here the CDR3 reads CASSLTTGVFYGYTF. CDR3 bases: TGTGCCAGCAGTCTCACCACAGGCGTCTTCTATGGCTACACCTTC. The J gene is TRBJ1-2, the V gene TRBV28; D possibly corresponds to TRBD1 (5 bases). Trimming took 5 bases from V and 4 from J, leaving 17 bases between them. Per germline, CDR1 MDHEN and CDR2 SYDVKM. The CDR3 consists of 15 residues.

The rearrangement links TRBV24-1 to TRBJ2-2; D perhaps matches TRBD1 (5 bases). The CDR3 is 15 residues long. Trimming left V 5 bases short and J 4 bases short, with 13 bases between. Germline V gives CDR1 KGHDR, CDR2 SFDVKD. In nucleotides, the CDR3 is TGTGCCACCAGTGGGAATGGGGCTAGCACCGGGGAGCTGTTTTTT. Translating gives CATSGNGASTGELFF.

This clonotype was recorded a few times. CDR3 in amino acids: CASTRDRYQPQHF. The CDR3 DNA follows: TGTGCCAGCACCCGGGACAGGTATCAGCCCCAGCATTTT. The chain recombines TRBV6-2 or TRBV6-3 with TRBJ1-5; 8 bases map to TRBD1. This CDR3 has 13 amino acids. The J segment lost 5 bases and the V segment lost 7 bases, leaving 4 bases of the junction unmatched. Germline-derived CDR1 and CDR2 are MNHEY and SVGEGT.